This T cell receptor beta chain was sequenced in a study of shared clonotypes between healthy human individuals. The overall study: Aged 18 to 49, the donors were two women and three men. General observations from the study: Sampling covered blood only; tissue repertoires likely differ. Clonotype sharing among the donors was expected to vary with sequencing depth.

As for this clone: No antigen is known for it. Other DNA sequences within the sample encode an identical CDR3.

This table comes from immunoSEQ multiplex PCR, and its TCRdb copy is limited to in-frame clones, with some not included. This sample has some 450,000 clones, with approximately 71% found just once. The receptor's source is a woman in her forties in good health. Some clones in this sample may be carry-over from other donors' samples. The sample was PBMCs.

This chain's CDR3 is CSVGGADTQYF. CDR3 DNA: TGCAGCGTTGGCGGGGCAGATACGCAGTATTTT. The rearrangement links TRBV29-1 to TRBJ2-3, with a tentative D call TRBD2 (6 bases). The CDR3 has 11 amino acids. Germline CDR1 is SQVTM and CDR2 is ANQGSEA. Trimming pared 4 bases from V and 4 bases from J, leaving 6 bases between.